This T cell receptor (beta chain) was obtained from a study of human T cells and chemical hapten exposure. Study context: Read at 6 days, the patch tests placed 0.01% DPC on the upper back. The patients, most of them female, presented with alopecia areata, totalis or universalis.

Specified time point: patch test 1, 2 weeks after DPC sensitization. Sample treatment: therapeutic diphenylcyclopropenone sensitization with weekly scalp DPC. The CDR3 contains 17 residues. Germline V gene sequence: CDR1 SEHNR, CDR2 FQNEAQ (reference sequence). Trimming took off 7 bases at V and 6 bases at J, with 24 bases between the two ends. One entry per CDR3 protein results from TCRdb running MiXCR on the RACE reads. The sample holds around 300,000 distinct CDR3 sequences, approximately 6.3% seen once. The table lists this clonotype with many counts. This receptor was taken from a woman under 30 with alopecia areata. Some clones in this sample may be carry-over from other donors' samples. The sample was whole blood, taken in connection with sensitization to the hapten diphenylcyclopropenone (DPC). The chain has TRBV7-9 and TRBJ1-4; D remains ambiguous. The CDR3 is CASTQRTQLIADEKLFF. The CDR3 coding sequence is TGTGCCAGCACCCAAAGGACCCAGCTCATTGCCGATGAAAAACTGTTTTTT.